A selection of T cell receptor beta chains follows, all from one sample in a study of tumor and adjacent non-tumor tissue in lung cancer. TCRdb re-called the multiplex PCR reads with MiXCR, one entry per CDR3 protein. The sample has about 44,000 distinct CDR3 sequences; more than 55% are singletons. Sequenced sample: distant non-tumor lung tissue. The receptor source for this set is a woman in her sixties or seventies with non-small cell lung cancer. The CDR3 runs from the conserved cysteine through the conserved F or W. A D gene is named only where the DNA matches it firmly. Size is stated for part of the rows, as once, few or many counts, or as a class when the clone is expanded.

V gene: TRBV29-1; J gene: TRBJ1-5; D gene: TRBD1; clone size: few; CDR3 DNA: TGCAGCGCCTCTGATGGGGACAGTCCTCAGCATTTT; CDR3 protein: CSASDGDSPQHF
V gene: TRBV29-1; J gene: TRBJ2-7; D gene: .; clone size: .; CDR3 DNA: TGCAGGGTTGCCAACTACAAGCAGTACTTC; CDR3 protein: CRVANYKQYF
V gene: TRBV6-5; J gene: TRBJ2-3; D gene: TRBD2; clone size: .; CDR3 DNA: TGTCCCGGCAGTTACACGACTAGCGCAGCTACTAGCACAGATACGCAGTATTTT; CDR3 protein: CPGSYTTSAATSTDTQYF
V gene: TRBV5-6; J gene: TRBJ1-1; D gene: .; clone size: many; CDR3 DNA: TGTGCCAGCAGCTTGGGATTCTACACTGAAGCTTTCTTT; CDR3 protein: CASSLGFYTEAFF
V gene: TRBV5-6; J gene: TRBJ2-1; D gene: .; clone size: .; CDR3 DNA: TGTGCCAGCAGCTTGGATGGGTGCGTGTCTGAGCAGTTCTTC; CDR3 protein: CASSLDGCVSEQFF
V gene: TRBV13; J gene: TRBJ2-4; D gene: .; clone size: .; CDR3 DNA: TGTACCAGCAGGTCCCCACAGGATAGCAAAAACATTCAGTACTTC; CDR3 protein: CTSRSPQDSKNIQYF
V gene: TRBV6-2/TRBV6-3; J gene: TRBJ2-3; D gene: .; clone size: .; CDR3 DNA: TGTGCCAGCAGCACAGACAATTCGGATACGCAGTATTTT; CDR3 protein: CASSTDNSDTQYF
V gene: TRBV7-8; J gene: TRBJ2-6; D gene: .; clone size: .; CDR3 DNA: TGTGCCAACAGCTTAGTGGGAGCAGGGGCCAACGTCCTGACTTTC; CDR3 protein: CANSLVGAGANVLTF
V gene: TRBV4-1; J gene: TRBJ1-1; D gene: .; clone size: .; CDR3 DNA: TGCGCCAGCAGCATACGGACAGAGAATACTGAAGCTTTCTTT; CDR3 protein: CASSIRTENTEAFF
V gene: TRBV2; J gene: TRBJ1-3; D gene: TRBD1; clone size: .; CDR3 DNA: TGTGCCAGCAGAGCAAGATCCGGGACAGGCGACTCTGGAAACACCATATATTTT; CDR3 protein: CASRARSGTGDSGNTIYF
V gene: TRBV4-2; J gene: TRBJ2-1; D gene: TRBD2; clone size: .; CDR3 DNA: TGTGCTAGCAGCCAAGTAGGACTAGCGGGAGTGTTACAGCAGTTCTTC; CDR3 protein: CASSQVGLAGVLQQFF
V gene: TRBV9; J gene: TRBJ2-5; D gene: .; clone size: .; CDR3 DNA: TGTGCCAGCAGCGTTGGGTATCCGGAGACCCAGTACTTC; CDR3 protein: CASSVGYPETQYF
V gene: TRBV5-4; J gene: TRBJ2-7; D gene: .; clone size: once; CDR3 DNA: .; CDR3 protein: CASSLTVAGGSEYYF
V gene: TRBV6-5; J gene: TRBJ2-5; D gene: TRBD1; clone size: .; CDR3 DNA: TGTCCCAGCAGTTCCTCCGGGACAGGGGGCGGGGAGACCCAGCACTTC; CDR3 protein: CPSSSSGTGGGETQHF
V gene: TRBV4-1; J gene: TRBJ1-1; D gene: .; clone size: .; CDR3 DNA: TGCGCCAGCAGCCAAGATAATCGGGACCAATGGAACACTGAAGCTTTCTTT; CDR3 protein: CASSQDNRDQWNTEAFF
V gene: TRBV6-5; J gene: TRBJ1-6; D gene: TRBD1; clone size: .; CDR3 DNA: TGTGCCAGCAGGAAGACAGGGCGTAATTTACCTCACCACTTT; CDR3 protein: CASRKTGRNLPHHF
V gene: TRBV29-1; J gene: TRBJ2-3; D gene: .; clone size: .; CDR3 DNA: TGCAGCGGTAATAGGGAACAGGACACAGATACGCAGCAGTTT; CDR3 protein: CSGNREQDTDTQQF
V gene: TRBV29-1; J gene: TRBJ2-1; D gene: .; clone size: few; CDR3 DNA: TGTAGCGTTGAAGAGGTTAGCGGAGTTGAGCAGTTCTTC; CDR3 protein: CSVEEVSGVEQFF
V gene: TRBV28; J gene: TRBJ2-3; D gene: .; clone size: many; CDR3 DNA: TGTGCCAGCAGTTCCCCCCCGTTTGGCGATACGCAGTATTTT; CDR3 protein: CASSSPPFGDTQYF
V gene: TRBV11-2; J gene: TRBJ1-2; D gene: TRBD1; clone size: .; CDR3 DNA: TGTGCCAGCAGCTCGCCTCAGGGGGCCTATGGCTACACCTTC; CDR3 protein: CASSSPQGAYGYTF
V gene: TRBV30; J gene: TRBJ2-3; D gene: TRBD2; clone size: .; CDR3 DNA: TGTGCCTGGAGCGGCGGGGGGTATACGCAGTATTTT; CDR3 protein: CAWSGGGYTQYF